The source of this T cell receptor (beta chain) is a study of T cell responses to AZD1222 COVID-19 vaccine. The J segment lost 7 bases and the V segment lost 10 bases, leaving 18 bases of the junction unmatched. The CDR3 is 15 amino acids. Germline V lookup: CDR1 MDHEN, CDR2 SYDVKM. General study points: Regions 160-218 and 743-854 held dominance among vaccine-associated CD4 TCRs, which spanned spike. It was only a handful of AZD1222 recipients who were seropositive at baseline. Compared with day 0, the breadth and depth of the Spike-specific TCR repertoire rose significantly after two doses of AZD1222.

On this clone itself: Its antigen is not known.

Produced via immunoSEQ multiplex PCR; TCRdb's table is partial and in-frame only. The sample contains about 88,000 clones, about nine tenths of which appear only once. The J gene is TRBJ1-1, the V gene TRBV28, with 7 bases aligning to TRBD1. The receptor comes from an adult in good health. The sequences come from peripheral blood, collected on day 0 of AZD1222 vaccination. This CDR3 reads CANLPGTALTHEAFF. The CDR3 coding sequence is TGTGCCAACCTTCCCGGGACAGCTCTAACTCATGAAGCTTTCTTT.